Following are 26 T cell receptor beta chains from one sample sequenced in a study of blood T cell repertoires in COVID-19. TCRdb keeps only in-frame clones here, not all; method: immunoSEQ multiplex PCR. The sample contains hundreds of thousands of clones, 88% of which appear only once. Sample: PBMCs or T cells enriched from blood (not recorded which). The source is a woman between 55 and 75 years old in a cohort exposed to, infected with or recovered from COVID-19 (not recorded which).

The chain joins TRBV15 to TRBJ1-4; D is ambiguous. V was pared by 4 bases and J by 7 bases, with 13 bases between. The CDR3 has 14 residues. In germline, CDR1 is LNHNV, CDR2 YYDKDF (reference sequence). This CDR3 is CATSIVAGGEKLFF. The CDR3 nucleotides read TGTGCCACCAGCATTGTGGCGGGAGGTGAAAAACTGTTTTTT.

This clone has just a few counts. The chain recombines TRBV2 with TRBJ1-5; 10 positions agree with TRBD1. Germline CDR1 and CDR2: SNHLY and FYNNEI. This CDR3 comprises 14 residues. V trimming: 6 bases; J trimming: 6 bases; junction bases outside the gene matches: 5. The CDR3 loop is CASRPGQGFQPQHF. The CDR3 region has the DNA TGTGCCAGCAGACCGGGACAGGGGTTTCAGCCCCAGCATTTT.

This clone was counted ten times or more. The V call is TRBV28, the J call TRBJ1-5; D is ambiguous. CDR1 and CDR2 (germline): MDHEN, SYDVKM. The CDR3 spans 18 residues. V lost 3 bases to trimming and J lost 0 bases, with 18 bases between them. Written as DNA, the CDR3 is TGTGCCAGCAGTTTTCTTCACTTACAACTAAATAGCAATCAGCCCCAGCATTTT. Translating gives CASSFLHLQLNSNQPQHF.

The chain has TRBV7-2 and TRBJ2-3; D is possibly TRBD2 (5 bases). This CDR3 spans 17 amino acids. Germline V CDR1 and CDR2: SGHTA, FQGNSA. V was shortened by 2 bases and J by 1 base, with 16 bases between the two germline ends. This CDR3 reads CASSLFPAGLRTDTQYF. The CDR3, as DNA: TGTGCCAGCAGCTTATTCCCGGCGGGCCTCCGCACAGATACGCAGTATTTT.

The chain carries TRBV7-2 and TRBJ2-7; 9 bases are shared with TRBD1. With 5 bases clipped from V and 2 bases from J, the junction kept 4 bases outside the gene matches. CDR1 and CDR2 from the germline V gene are SGHTA and FQGNSA. This CDR3 comprises 14 residues. In DNA, the CDR3 is TGTGCCAGCAGCCCTGGGGACAGGGCCTACGAGCAGTACTTC. It is translated as CASSPGDRAYEQYF. The entire variable domain, with the rest obtained from reference TRBV7-2 and TRBJ2-7, is as follows: GAGVSQSPSNKVTEKGKDVELRCDPISGHTALYWYRQSLGQGLEFLIYFQGNSAPDKSGLPSDRFSAERTGGSVSTLTIQRTQQEDSAVYLCASSPGDRAYEQYFGPGTRLTVT.

This clone was seen once. The chain carries TRBV7-9 and TRBJ2-3; 10 bases are shared with TRBD2. This CDR3 has 15 amino acids. The germline V gene encodes CDR1 SEHNR and CDR2 FQNEAQ (reference sequence). The V gene end was trimmed by 2 bases and the J gene end by 5 bases; junction bases not matched to a gene: 4. As DNA, the CDR3 is TGTGCCAGCAGCTTAAAAACTAGCGGGATAGATACGCAGTATTTT. This translates into CASSLKTSGIDTQYF.

The gene calls are TRBV7-8 and TRBJ1-2; D remains unclear. The CDR3 consists of 13 residues. V dropped 5 bases and J dropped 8 bases, with 15 bases sitting between them. From germline, CDR1 is SGHVS and CDR2 FQNEAQ. In DNA, the CDR3 is TGTGCCAGCAGCACGGACGCCACGGGGGGCTACACCTTC. This codes for CASSTDATGGYTF.

The chain joins TRBV6-5 to TRBJ2-7; no definite D call. CDR3 size: 14 residues. Germline-derived CDR1 and CDR2 are MNHEY and SVGAGI. Trimming stripped 6 bases from V and 3 bases from J, with 15 bases between. CDR3 residues: CASSVVGSGYEQYF. The CDR3 region has the DNA TGTGCCAGCAGCGTAGTAGGTTCAGGCTACGAGCAGTACTTC.

The chain joins TRBV7-2 to TRBJ1-4, with D possibly TRBD1 on 6 matching bases. Germline loops: CDR1 SGHTA, CDR2 FQGNSA. V was pared by 4 bases and J by 5 bases, with 11 bases between. The CDR3 contains 14 residues. The CDR3 region is CASSSGTRNEKLFF. The CDR3, as DNA: TGTGCCAGCAGCTCCGGGACAAGAAATGAAAAACTGTTTTTT.

The DNA of the CDR3 is TGCGCCAGCAGCCAAGGGTGGGGGACTAGCGCGGGCGGGGACATTCAGTACTTC. It codes for CASSQGWGTSAGGDIQYF. This rearrangement joins TRBV4-1 to TRBJ2-4; TRBD2 matches at 10 bases. Germline V gives CDR1 MGHRA, CDR2 YSYEKL. The length of the CDR3 is 18 residues. With 1 base clipped from V and 8 bases from J, the junction kept 14 bases outside the gene matches.

This sequence joins TRBV10-1 and TRBJ2-1, with D perhaps matching TRBD2 (7 bases). Germline assignment: CDR1 WNHNN and CDR2 SYGVQD (reference sequence). The germline V and J ends were trimmed by 0 bases and 7 bases, with 19 bases remaining between them. The CDR3 runs 17 residues. The CDR3: CASSESEGGRAGNEQFF. The CDR3 DNA is TGCGCCAGCAGTGAGTCTGAGGGGGGGAGGGCCGGGAATGAGCAGTTCTTC.

V gene TRBV25-1 combines with J gene TRBJ1-1; D ambiguous. The CDR3 has 13 residues. The V end lost 4 bases, the J end lost 4 bases, and 10 bases lay between the germline ends. The germline V gene has CDR1 MGHDK and CDR2 SYGVNS. The CDR3 reads CASSGLSGTEAFF. The CDR3 DNA is TGTGCCAGCAGTGGGCTATCGGGCACTGAAGCTTTCTTT.

The V gene is TRBV3-1 (or the pseudogene TRBV3-2), the J gene TRBJ2-3, with 10 bases fitting TRBD2. This CDR3 has 17 amino acids. With V trimmed by 4 bases and J by 0 bases, 7 bases remained unmatched. Germline loops: CDR1 LGHDT, CDR2 YNNKEL (reference sequence). CDR3 residues: CASSPRLAGSSTDTQYF. The CDR3 nucleotides are TGTGCCAGCAGCCCACGACTAGCGGGTTCTAGCACAGATACGCAGTATTTT.

V and J are TRBV28 and TRBJ2-7; TRBD2 aligns across 8 bases. The CDR3 is made up of 15 amino acids. V was clipped by 3 bases and J by 0 bases; unmatched bases: 4. Germline CDR1 is MDHEN and CDR2 is SYDVKM. DNA of the CDR3: TGTGCCAGCAGTTTCCTAGCGGGTAGCTCCTACGAGCAGTACTTC. Its protein is CASSFLAGSSYEQYF.

DNA of the CDR3: TGTGCCACCGATAGGGGTGCCAGCTCCTACGAGCAGTACTTC. Encoded protein: CATDRGASSYEQYF. The chain has TRBV19 and TRBJ2-7, with D possibly matching TRBD1 (5 bases). The germline V and J ends were trimmed by 10 bases and 0 bases, with 16 bases remaining between them. CDR3 length: 14 amino acids. Germline-derived CDR1 and CDR2 are LNHDA and SQIVND (reference sequence).

This chain joins TRBV5-1 and TRBJ1-6; 8 bases match TRBD1. CDR1 and CDR2 from the germline V gene are SGHRS and YFSETQ. The trim removed 5 bases at V and 7 bases at J, leaving 5 bases unmatched. The CDR3 runs 14 residues. The CDR3 DNA is TGCGCCAGCAGGTTCGGACAGGGAAATTCACCCCTCCACTTT. Residues: CASRFGQGNSPLHF.

The rearrangement uses TRBV28 and TRBJ1-5; D not certain. The germline V gene has CDR1 MDHEN and CDR2 SYDVKM. V gave up 3 bases and J gave up 1 base, with 13 bases separating them. The CDR3 loop spans 16 amino acids. The CDR3 reads CASSFRTFTSNQPQHF. As DNA, the CDR3 is TGTGCCAGCAGTTTCCGGACTTTCACCAGCAATCAGCCCCAGCATTTT.

The chain joins TRBV28 to TRBJ1-2; 7 positions match TRBD1. The CDR3 spans 15 residues. The ends lost 7 bases at V and 1 base at J; junction bases unmatched: 9. Germline CDR1 and CDR2: MDHEN and SYDVKM. The CDR3 DNA reads TGTGCCAGCACCCCCCCAACAGGGGTTAACTATGGCTACACCTTC. It translates to CASTPPTGVNYGYTF.

Concerning this clone: Additional DNA sequences in this sample encode the identical CDR3. The genes are TRBV2 and TRBJ1-5, with TRBD1 as a possible D gene (5 bases). Germline V gene sequence: CDR1 SNHLY, CDR2 FYNNEI. This CDR3 spans 14 amino acids. Trimming took 3 bases from V and 2 from J, leaving 8 bases between them. The CDR3 region has the DNA TGTGCCAGCAGTGATCAAGGGGGCAATCAGCCCCAGCATTTT. Its translation: CASSDQGGNQPQHF.

The rearrangement joins TRBV7-8 to TRBJ2-1; D is unresolved. The CDR3 extends over 15 amino acids. V lost 1 base, J lost 1 base, and 8 bases lay in between. Germline V CDR1 and CDR2: SGHVS, FQNEAQ. As DNA, the CDR3 is TGTGCCAGCAGCTTAGATTTACGGTCCTACAATGAGCAGTTCTTC. Protein sequence: CASSLDLRSYNEQFF.

V gene TRBV15 combines with J gene TRBJ2-1, with TRBD1 as a possible D gene (5 bases). The V gene lost 0 bases and the J gene lost 6 bases, with 9 bases spanning the gap. Germline assignment: CDR1 LNHNV and CDR2 YYDKDF (reference sequence). The CDR3 covers 14 residues. The CDR3: CATSRDRVSNEQFF. CDR3 bases: TGTGCCACCAGCAGAGACAGGGTGAGCAATGAGCAGTTCTTC.

V gene TRBV19 combines with J gene TRBJ2-2; 10 bases fit TRBD1. The CDR3 runs 14 residues. V was clipped by 9 bases and J by 5 bases; unmatched bases: 6. Germline V gene sequence: CDR1 LNHDA, CDR2 SQIVND (reference sequence). CDR3 region: CASMDRGWTGELFF. The CDR3 coding sequence is TGTGCCAGCATGGACAGGGGGTGGACCGGGGAGCTGTTTTTT.

The chain employs TRBV7-9 and TRBJ2-5; TRBD1 is a possible D gene (5 bases). Germline V lookup: CDR1 SEHNR, CDR2 FQNEAQ (reference sequence). The CDR3 contains 12 residues. The germline V and J ends were trimmed by 9 bases and 4 bases, with 12 bases remaining between them. CDR3 in DNA: TGTGCCAGTCAGGGAATGGTAGAGACCCAGTACTTC. Translating gives CASQGMVETQYF.

This chain links TRBV18 with TRBJ2-7, with a weak D call TRBD1 (6 bases). Germline V gene data show CDR1 as KGHSH and CDR2 as LQKENI. The CDR3 extends over 16 amino acids. The ends were cut back, 0 bases at V and 2 bases at J, with 14 bases in the middle. The CDR3, as DNA: TGTGCCAGCTCACCACCGGGTTTCAGGGGCCCCTACGAGCAGTACTTC. Protein: CASSPPGFRGPYEQYF.

The chain has TRBV7-3 and TRBJ2-1; maybe TRBD2 (5 bases). Germline CDR1 and CDR2: SGHTA and FQGTGA. The CDR3 covers 13 residues. The germline V and J ends were trimmed by 4 bases and 5 bases, with 9 bases remaining between them. CDR3 loop: CASSSPGNNEQFF. In nucleotides, the CDR3 is TGTGCCAGCAGCTCCCCGGGGAACAATGAGCAGTTCTTC.

This clone was counted a single time. The rearrangement joins TRBV28 to TRBJ2-2, with TRBD1 matching over 9 bases. The CDR3 extends over 16 amino acids. The V gene end was trimmed by 6 bases and the J gene end by 2 bases; junction bases not matched to a gene: 7. Germline loops: CDR1 MDHEN, CDR2 SYDVKM. CDR3 region: CASSSPGQGNTGELFF. The DNA for the CDR3 is TGTGCCAGCAGCTCCCCGGGACAGGGTAACACCGGGGAGCTGTTTTTT. Complete variable domain (other parts from reference TRBV28 and TRBJ2-2): DVKVTQSSRYLVKRTGEKVFLECVQDMDHENMFWYRQDPGLGLRLIYFSYDVKMKEKGDIPEGYSVSREKKERFSLILESASTNQTSMYLCASSSPGQGNTGELFFGEGSRLTVL.